Presented here are 5 T cell receptor beta chains from one specimen sequenced in a study of identical twins. TCRdb itself ran the 5' RACE reads through MiXCR, one entry per CDR3 protein. The sample has just under 650,000 distinct CDR3 sequences; 7% to 7.5% are singletons. The same sample was also used in a study of yellow fever vaccine responses in identical twins.

What was sequenced was PBMCs. All receptors derive from a young woman in good health.

This clonotype was seen repeatedly, ten times or more. The chain links TRBV12-3 or TRBV12-4 to TRBJ2-1; maybe TRBD2 (6 bases). V lost 6 bases and J 16 bases, leaving 19 bases between the germline ends. This CDR3 is 12 amino acids long. The CDR3 DNA reads TGTGCCAGCAGGCTCCGGGACTCCCTTCCCTTCTTC. Encoded protein: CASRLRDSLPFF.

The chain has TRBV7-6 and TRBJ2-1, with 11 bases fitting TRBD2. CDR3 size: 20 residues. Germline loops: CDR1 SGHVS, CDR2 FNYEAQ. The ends lost 3 bases at V and 7 bases at J; junction bases unmatched: 20. Here the CDR3 reads CASSFPAGTSGRLVYNEQFF. DNA for the CDR3: TGTGCCAGCAGCTTCCCCGCCGGGACTAGCGGCAGGTTGGTGTATAATGAGCAGTTCTTC.

This clonotype was detected ten times or more. This chain uses TRBV7-9 with TRBJ2-4; possible D gene TRBD1, 6 bases. Germline V gene data show CDR1 as SEHNR and CDR2 as FQNEAQ (reference sequence). CDR3 length equals 15 residues. V was shortened by 4 bases and J by 2 bases, with 12 bases between the two germline ends. Here the CDR3 reads CASSSYQGPKNIQYF. CDR3 in DNA: TGTGCCAGCAGCTCCTACCAGGGGCCCAAAAACATTCAGTACTTC.

The V call is TRBV5-1, the J call TRBJ1-6; TRBD1 is a possible D gene (6 bases). Deletions cut 0 bases from V and 15 bases from J, with 16 bases between. Germline V lookup: CDR1 SGHRS, CDR2 YFSETQ. This CDR3 has 14 amino acids. The CDR3 DNA follows: TGCGCCAGCAGCTTGGCCCAGGACGGGGACATCCTCCACTTT. Amino acid sequence: CASSLAQDGDILHF.

The V call is TRBV29-1, the J call TRBJ2-7; 7 bases align to TRBD1. The V and J ends lost 7 bases and 3 bases, in that order; junction bases with no gene match: 9. Germline V gene sequence: CDR1 SQVTM, CDR2 ANQGSEA. The CDR3 has 13 residues. Written as DNA, the CDR3 is TGCAGCGCATGGACAGGTGGGGTCTACGAGCAGTACTTC. This encodes CSAWTGGVYEQYF.